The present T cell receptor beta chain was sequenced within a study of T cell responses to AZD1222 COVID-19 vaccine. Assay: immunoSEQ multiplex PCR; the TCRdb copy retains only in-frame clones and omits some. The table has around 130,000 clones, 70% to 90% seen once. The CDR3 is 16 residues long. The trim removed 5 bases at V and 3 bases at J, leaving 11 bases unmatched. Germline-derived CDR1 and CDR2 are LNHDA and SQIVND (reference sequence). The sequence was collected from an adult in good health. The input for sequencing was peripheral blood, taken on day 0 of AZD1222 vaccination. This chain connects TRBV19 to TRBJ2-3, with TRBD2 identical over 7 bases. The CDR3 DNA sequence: TGTGCCAGTAGTGCCAGGACTAGTAGGCGGACAGATACGCAGTATTTT. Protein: CASSARTSRRTDTQYF.